A single sample gave rise to the 24 T cell receptor beta chains below, sequenced in a study of early T cells in non-severe SARS-CoV-2 infection. TCRdb called the 5' RACE reads again in MiXCR, with one record for every CDR3 protein. Of 80,000 to 95,000 distinct CDR3 sequences listed, over 9% are singletons. Sequencing was done on a sample of whole blood. Source of these receptors: an adult who was a healthcare worker with PCR-confirmed SARS-CoV-2 infection or an uninfected control (not recorded which).

This clonotype was counted only a few times. This chain uses TRBV7-2 with TRBJ2-3; D is unresolved. CDR1 and CDR2 (germline): SGHTA, FQGNSA. CDR3 length: 15 residues. With 3 bases removed from V and 2 bases from J, the gap between germline ends came to 12 bases. In nucleotides, the CDR3 is TGTGCCAGCAGCTTTGTGCGAGACGCCACAGATACGCAGTATTTT. Its translation is CASSFVRDATDTQYF.

CDR3 coding DNA: TGTGCCAGCAGCCAAAACAGGGGTCAATACAATGAGCAGTTCTTC. Translating it yields CASSQNRGQYNEQFF. This chain joins TRBV11-3 and TRBJ2-1; 7 bases are a match to TRBD1. This CDR3 contains 15 residues. J was trimmed by 4 bases and V by 5 bases; bases with no gene match: 8. Germline CDR1 reads SGHNT; CDR2 reads YENEEA.

In its sample, this clonotype was seen a few times. The chain has TRBV7-9 and TRBJ2-7; 8 nucleotides agree with TRBD1. Trimming removed 5 bases from V and 6 bases from J; junction bases left unmatched: 15. This CDR3 is built from 16 residues. The germline CDR1 and CDR2 sequences are SEHNR and FQNEAQ (reference sequence). The CDR3 bases are TGTGCCAGCAGCGGAAGGACAGGGACTGGGGGCTCCGAGCAGTACTTC. Protein product: CASSGRTGTGGSEQYF.

This clonotype showed up just a few times. V usage is TRBV12-3 or TRBV12-4 and J usage is TRBJ2-4; TRBD2 is a possible D gene (6 bases). This CDR3 contains 17 residues. Trimming shortened V by 4 bases and J by 7 bases, and 23 bases separated the two germline ends. CDR3 sequence reads: CASSSILGTPRLNIQYF. CDR3 nucleotides: TGTGCCAGCAGTTCGATACTAGGGACTCCCCGTTTGAACATTCAGTACTTC.

This clonotype was observed a few times. In DNA form, the CDR3 reads TGCAGCGTTGAGTGGGCTGCGGGCCCCTACGAGCAGTACTTC. Protein sequence: CSVEWAAGPYEQYF. V is TRBV29-1 and J is TRBJ2-7; perhaps TRBD2 as D (5 bases). Trimming pared 3 bases from V and 2 bases from J, leaving 14 bases between. Germline V CDR1 and CDR2: SQVTM, ANQGSEA. The length of the CDR3 is 14 residues.

The V gene is TRBV20-1, the J gene TRBJ1-6, with D possibly TRBD1 on 5 matching bases. Germline assignment: CDR1 DFQATT and CDR2 SNEGSKA (reference sequence). CDR3 length: 16 amino acids. Trimming took off 0 bases at V and 7 bases at J, with 16 bases between the two ends. CDR3 protein: CSARDDHRGENSPLHF. The CDR3 DNA reads TGCAGTGCTAGAGACGACCACCGGGGGGAGAATTCACCCCTCCACTTT.

Note on this clonotype: Possible read error: a much larger clone is one base away. This sequence joins TRBV12-3 or TRBV12-4 and TRBJ1-5; tentatively, D is TRBD1 (6 bases). This CDR3 is 14 amino acids long. The CDR3, as DNA: TGTGCCAGCAGTTTAGACAGGGCGGATCAGCCCCATCATTTT. This codes for CASSLDRADQPHHF.

This clonotype was seen at least ten times. A much larger clone sits a single nucleotide away, making a read error possible. The chain combines TRBV28 with TRBJ2-7, with D unresolved. The CDR3 consists of 11 residues. V lost 2 bases and J 3 bases, leaving 2 bases between the germline ends. Germline CDR1 reads MDHEN; CDR2 reads SYDVKM. The CDR3 spells CASSLRYEQYF. CDR3 DNA sequence: TGTGCCAGCAGTTTACGCTACGAGCAGTACTTC.

This clonotype has more than one count but fewer than ten. V usage is TRBV2 and J usage is TRBJ2-5; 7 nucleotides match TRBD1. There are 14 residues in the CDR3. J gave up 0 bases and V 8 bases, and 6 bases lay outside the gene matches. In germline, CDR1 is SNHLY, CDR2 FYNNEI. CDR3 sequence: CASLTGSYQETQYF. The CDR3 DNA reads TGTGCCAGCCTGACAGGGAGCTACCAAGAGACCCAGTACTTC.

This clonotype was picked up a small number of times. The rearrangement links TRBV29-1 to TRBJ2-3; TRBD1 aligns across 8 bases. The CDR3 contains 15 residues. CDR1 SQVTM and CDR2 ANQGSEA come from the germline V gene. The V segment lost 6 bases and the J segment 3 bases; nucleotides outside the gene matches: 11. CDR3 sequence (DNA): TGCAGCGTCACCGATTGGACAGGGACAACAGATACGCAGTATTTT. Translating it yields CSVTDWTGTTDTQYF.

The chain recombines TRBV5-1 with TRBJ2-5; D is uncertain. Deletions cut 0 bases from V and 5 bases from J, with 11 bases between. This CDR3 region has 14 residues. Germline V gene lookup returns CDR1 SGHRS and CDR2 YFSETQ. DNA for the CDR3: TGCGCCAGCAGCTTGGTGGCGGTCGGGGAGACCCAGTACTTC. It encodes CASSLVAVGETQYF.

The chain is built from TRBV7-2 and TRBJ2-3; no reliable D call. CDR1 is SGHTA, CDR2 FQGNSA, per germline. V lost 6 bases, J lost 1 base, and 5 bases lay in between. The CDR3 is made up of 12 amino acids. CDR3 DNA: TGTGCCAGCAGAGGTCGCACAGATACGCAGTATTTT. Translating it yields CASRGRTDTQYF. Full variable domain (rest looked up from reference TRBV7-2 and TRBJ2-3): GAGVSQSPSNKVTEKGKDVELRCDPISGHTALYWYRQSLGQGLEFLIYFQGNSAPDKSGLPSDRFSAERTGGSVSTLTIQRTQQEDSAVYLCASRGRTDTQYFGPGTRLTVL.

The J gene is TRBJ2-3, the V gene TRBV29-1; 8 bases align to TRBD1. CDR1 is SQVTM and CDR2 is ANQGSEA in the germline V gene. This CDR3 spans 13 amino acids. V was pared by 3 bases and J by 1 base, with 0 bases of the junction left unmatched. The CDR3 region has the DNA TGCAGCGTTGAGACAGGGGGCACAGATACGCAGTATTTT. Its translation is CSVETGGTDTQYF.

The V call is TRBV11-2, the J call TRBJ2-7, with 7 nucleotides matching TRBD1. J gave up 9 bases and V 4 bases, and 9 bases lay outside the gene matches. CDR3 length: 13 amino acids. Germline V gene data show CDR1 as SGHAT and CDR2 as FQNNGV. CDR3 loop: CASSSLQGMGQYF. The CDR3 nucleotides are TGTGCCAGCAGCTCTTTACAGGGGATGGGGCAGTACTTC.

The J gene is TRBJ2-1, the V gene TRBV7-3, with 9 nucleotides matching TRBD2. The germline V gene encodes CDR1 SGHTA and CDR2 FQGTGA. There are 14 residues in the CDR3. The V segment lost 5 bases and the J segment 7 bases; nucleotides outside the gene matches: 6. The CDR3 nucleotides are TGTGCCAGCAGCCTAGGGACTAGCAAGAATGAGCAGTTCTTC. Translation gives CASSLGTSKNEQFF.

This clonotype occurred many times. This chain joins TRBV11-2 and TRBJ2-3, with D perhaps TRBD1 (6 bases). CDR1 SGHAT and CDR2 FQNNGV come from the germline V gene. The CDR3 is 16 amino acids. Deletions cut 5 bases from V and 1 base from J, with 16 bases between. The CDR3 reads CASSLQGGFGTDTQYF. The CDR3 DNA follows: TGTGCCAGCAGCCTACAGGGCGGGTTTGGCACAGATACGCAGTATTTT.

At least ten counts were recorded for this clonotype. The rearrangement uses TRBV12-3 or TRBV12-4 and TRBJ1-4; D ambiguous. With 6 bases removed from V and 0 bases from J, the gap between germline ends came to 8 bases. The CDR3 consists of 14 residues. CDR3 sequence (DNA): TGTGCCAGCAGCTCACAGTCAACTAATGAAAAACTGTTTTTT. Its protein product is CASSSQSTNEKLFF.

This clonotype was picked up a small number of times. The CDR3 does not end in the conserved phenylalanine or tryptophan, so this is likely a read error. The limits of the CDR3 on the DNA are not certain, so only TCRdb's listed CDR3 is given. This rearrangement joins TRBV7-3 to TRBJ2-7; the table assigns TRBD1, which was not confirmed against the DNA. Germline CDR1 and CDR2: SGHTA and FQGTGA. Including both end residues, the CDR3 is 11 amino acids long. The CDR3 here is CASSLLGAGGA.

This clonotype was detected a few times. The V call is TRBV20-1, the J call TRBJ2-3; 8 bases line up with TRBD2. Trimming at V came to 0 bases and at J to 6 bases, leaving 5 bases not matched to a gene. The CDR3 covers 14 residues. Germline V CDR1 and CDR2: DFQATT, SNEGSKA (reference sequence). Here the CDR3 DNA reads TGCAGTGCTAGAGATCTCAAGCGGGGGGATACGCAGTATTTT. Protein sequence: CSARDLKRGDTQYF.

This clonotype is classed as medium-sized (0.01 to 0.1%). The junction shows a germline mismatch at one end, possibly a read error. The chain uses TRBV20-1 and TRBJ2-7; 12 nucleotides match TRBD2. In germline, CDR1 is DFQATT, CDR2 SNEGSKA (reference sequence). The CDR3 is 13 residues long. The CDR3 here is CSAPSGRALGGVF. In nucleotides, the CDR3 is TGCAGTGCTCCTAGCGGGAGGGCGCTGGGTGGGGTGTTC.

The CDR3 nucleotides read TGTGCCAGCAGTCCACCGGGACTACAAGAGCAGTTCTTC. Translated, it gives CASSPPGLQEQFF. This chain links TRBV28 with TRBJ2-1, with 7 bases lining up with TRBD2. Germline V gene sequence: CDR1 MDHEN, CDR2 SYDVKM. J was trimmed by 10 bases and V by 5 bases; bases with no gene match: 8. This CDR3 has 13 residues.

The chain joins TRBV20-1 to TRBJ1-6; D uncertain. Between the trimmed V and J ends, which lost 3 bases and 10 bases, there was a span of 13 bases. In germline, CDR1 is DFQATT, CDR2 SNEGSKA (reference sequence). This CDR3 comprises 13 residues. As DNA, the CDR3 is TGCAGTGCTAGGTCCACGGCGCAGTCACCCCTCCACTTT. Translating gives CSARSTAQSPLHF.

This chain joins TRBV12-2 and TRBJ2-5; the D call TRBD2 from the table was never checked on the DNA. TRBV12-2 is marked as a pseudogene. This CDR3 region has 15 residues. CDR3 residues: CASRLAWREKETQYF. Written as DNA, the CDR3 is TGTGCAAGTCGCTTAGCGTGGAGGGAGAAAGAGACCCAGTACTTC.

This clonotype was seen only a few times. V and J are TRBV19 and TRBJ1-6, with no clear D. The CDR3 spans 15 residues. Germline CDR1 reads LNHDA; CDR2 reads SQIVND (reference sequence). V lost 3 bases and J lost 7, with 13 bases in between. The CDR3 sequence: CASSIQYTENSPLHF. In DNA, the CDR3 is TGTGCCAGTAGTATTCAATACACCGAAAATTCACCCCTCCACTTT.